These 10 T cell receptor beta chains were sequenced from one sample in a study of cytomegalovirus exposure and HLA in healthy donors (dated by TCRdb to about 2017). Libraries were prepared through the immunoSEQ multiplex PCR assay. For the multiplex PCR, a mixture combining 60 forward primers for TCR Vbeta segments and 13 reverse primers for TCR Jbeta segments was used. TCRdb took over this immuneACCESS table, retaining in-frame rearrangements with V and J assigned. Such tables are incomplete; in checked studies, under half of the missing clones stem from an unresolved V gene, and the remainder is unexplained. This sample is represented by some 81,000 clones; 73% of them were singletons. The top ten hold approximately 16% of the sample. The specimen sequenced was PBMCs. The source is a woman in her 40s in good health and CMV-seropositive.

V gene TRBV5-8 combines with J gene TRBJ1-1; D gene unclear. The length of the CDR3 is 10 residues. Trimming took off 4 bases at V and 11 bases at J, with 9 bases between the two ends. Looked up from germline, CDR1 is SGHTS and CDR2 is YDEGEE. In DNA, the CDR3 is TGTGCCAGCAGCCTCCGGTCTGCTTTCTTT. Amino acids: CASSLRSAFF.

The CDR3 coding sequence is TGTGCCAGCAGCCCGACAGGGAGTGGCAGCAATCAGCCCCAGCATTTT. Its translation is CASSPTGSGSNQPQHF. The chain has TRBV5-8 and TRBJ1-5; 7 bases fit TRBD1. CDR1 is SGHTS and CDR2 is YDEGEE in the germline V gene. V lost 4 bases and J lost 1; bases outside the gene matches: 8. The CDR3 spans 16 residues.

CDR3 sequence: CASSSSPGYEQYF. The CDR3 DNA reads as TGTGCCAGCAGCTCCTCCCCGGGGTACGAGCAGTACTTC. This chain uses TRBV11-2 with TRBJ2-7; possible D gene TRBD2, 5 bases. CDR1 and CDR2 (germline): SGHAT, FQNNGV. V lost 4 bases and J lost 4, with 11 bases in between. The CDR3 covers 13 residues. Using reference TRBV11-2 and TRBJ2-7 for the parts outside the CDR3, the full variable domain is EAGVAQSPRYKIIEKRQSVAFWCNPISGHATLYWYQQILGQGPKLLIQFQNNGVVDDSQLPKDRFSAERLKGVDSTLKIQPAKLEDSAVYLCASSSSPGYEQYFGPGTRLTVT.

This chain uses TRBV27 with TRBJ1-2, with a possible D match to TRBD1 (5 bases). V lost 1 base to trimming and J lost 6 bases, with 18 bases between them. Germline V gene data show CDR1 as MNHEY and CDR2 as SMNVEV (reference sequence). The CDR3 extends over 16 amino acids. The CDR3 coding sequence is TGTGCCAGCAGTTTATTTCGAGCGGAGGGGTTGGATGGCTACACCTTC. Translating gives CASSLFRAEGLDGYTF.

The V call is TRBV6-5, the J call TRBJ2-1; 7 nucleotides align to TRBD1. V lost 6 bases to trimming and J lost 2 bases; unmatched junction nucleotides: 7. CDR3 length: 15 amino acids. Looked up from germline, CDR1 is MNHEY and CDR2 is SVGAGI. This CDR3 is CASSRRQGPYNEQFF. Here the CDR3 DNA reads TGTGCCAGCAGCCGAAGACAGGGACCCTACAATGAGCAGTTCTTC.

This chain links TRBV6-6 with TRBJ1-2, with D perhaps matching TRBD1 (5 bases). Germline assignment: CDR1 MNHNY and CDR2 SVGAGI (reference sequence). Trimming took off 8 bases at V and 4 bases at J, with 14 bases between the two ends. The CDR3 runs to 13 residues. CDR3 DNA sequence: TGTGCCAGCGGAGAAGGGGAAATCTATGGCTACACCTTC. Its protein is CASGEGEIYGYTF.

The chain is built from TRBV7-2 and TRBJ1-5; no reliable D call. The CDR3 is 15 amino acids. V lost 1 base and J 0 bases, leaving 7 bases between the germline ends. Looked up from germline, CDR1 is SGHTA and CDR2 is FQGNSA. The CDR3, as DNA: TGTGCCAGCAGCTTAGGACTCAATAGCAATCAGCCCCAGCATTTT. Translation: CASSLGLNSNQPQHF. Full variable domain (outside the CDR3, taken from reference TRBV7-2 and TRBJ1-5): GAGVSQSPSNKVTEKGKDVELRCDPISGHTALYWYRQSLGQGLEFLIYFQGNSAPDKSGLPSDRFSAERTGGSVSTLTIQRTQQEDSAVYLCASSLGLNSNQPQHFGDGTRLSIL.

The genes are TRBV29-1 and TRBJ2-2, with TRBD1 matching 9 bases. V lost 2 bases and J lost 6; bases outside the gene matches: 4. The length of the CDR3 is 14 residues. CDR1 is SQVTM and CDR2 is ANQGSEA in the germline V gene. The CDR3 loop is CSVEITGGSGELFF. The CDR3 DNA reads TGCAGCGTTGAAATTACAGGGGGCTCCGGGGAGCTGTTTTTT.

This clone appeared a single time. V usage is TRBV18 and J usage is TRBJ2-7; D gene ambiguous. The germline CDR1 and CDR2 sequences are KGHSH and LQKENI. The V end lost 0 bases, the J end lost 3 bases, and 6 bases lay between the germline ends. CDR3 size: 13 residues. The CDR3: CASSPPSLYEQYF. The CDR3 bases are TGTGCCAGCTCACCACCCTCACTCTACGAGCAGTACTTC.

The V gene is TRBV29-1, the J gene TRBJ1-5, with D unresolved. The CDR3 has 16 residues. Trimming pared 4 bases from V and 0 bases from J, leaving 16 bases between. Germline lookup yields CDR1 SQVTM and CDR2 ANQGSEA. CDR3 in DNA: TGCAGCGTTGCCCGGTCTCAGGATGTTAGCAATCAGCCCCAGCATTTT. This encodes CSVARSQDVSNQPQHF.